Listed below are T cell receptor beta chains from one sample, sequenced in a study of pediatric ulcerative colitis. TCRdb's copy holds only in-frame clones and misses some; the assay was immunoSEQ multiplex PCR. This sample has fewer than 45,000 clones, with less than 90% found just once. The sample consisted of blood. The receptors originated from a girl aged 5-17 years with moderate ulcerative colitis. Both conserved end residues are part of each CDR3. The order of the fields is V gene, D gene, clone size, J gene, CDR3 DNA, CDR3 protein. A D gene is named only where the DNA matches it firmly. Only part of the rows carry a size: once, few, many, or a class if the clone is expanded.

TRBV4-2	.	.	TRBJ1-3	TGTGCCAGCAGCCAAGATGGAAGCTCTGGAAACACCATATATTTT	CASSQDGSSGNTIYF
TRBV7-2	.	.	TRBJ1-4	TGTGCCAGCAGCTTAGCGGCGAGGCATAATGAAAAACTGTTTTTT	CASSLAARHNEKLFF
TRBV28	TRBD2	.	TRBJ2-7	TGTGCCACCCTCGCGGGGGAGGGACGCTACGAGCAGTACTTC	CATLAGEGRYEQYF
TRBV7-9	TRBD2	.	TRBJ2-2	TGTGCCAGCAGCTCCACCGACCGGGACTACGTAGCGAACACCGGGGAGCTGTTTTTT	CASSSTDRDYVANTGELFF
TRBV11-1	.	.	TRBJ2-5	TGTGCCAGCAGCTCCCGGACTGAAAAGACCCAGTACTTC	CASSSRTEKTQYF
TRBV4-2	TRBD2	.	TRBJ2-7	TGTGCCAGCAGCCAAGAGAGGGCTAGCGGGTTCCACGAGCAGTACTTC	CASSQERASGFHEQYF
TRBV5-4	.	.	TRBJ1-5	TGTGCCAGCAGCGATCGGGGTAGCAATCAGCCCCAGCATTTT	CASSDRGSNQPQHF
TRBV5-1	.	.	TRBJ2-3	TGCGCCAGCAGCTCCCGGGGACTTTTCACAGATACGCAGTATTTT	CASSSRGLFTDTQYF
TRBV30	TRBD1	.	TRBJ1-1	TGTGCCTGGACAGGGGGATATAACACTGAAGCTTTCTTT	CAWTGGYNTEAFF
TRBV25-1	.	.	TRBJ2-6	TGTGCCAGCAGCGGCACTCTGTCCGGGGCCAACGTCCTGACTTTC	CASSGTLSGANVLTF
TRBV11-2	.	.	TRBJ1-1	TGTGCCAGCAGCTTAAATCTGAACACTGAAGCTTTCTTT	CASSLNLNTEAFF
TRBV29-1	TRBD2	once	TRBJ2-7	TGCAGCGCTAGGGGGACTAGCGGGTACGAGCAGTACTTC	CSARGTSGYEQYF
TRBV11-3	TRBD2	.	TRBJ2-5	TGTGCCAGCAGCCGACTAGCGGGAGACGAGACCCAGTACTTC	CASSRLAGDETQYF
TRBV9	.	.	TRBJ1-5	TGTGCCAGCAGCGTAGGGGACGGCGATCAGCCCCAGCATTTT	CASSVGDGDQPQHF
TRBV7-2	TRBD2	.	TRBJ2-5	TGTGCCAGCAGCTTAGCTTGGCTAGCGGTCAAGACCCAGTACTTC	CASSLAWLAVKTQYF
TRBV5-1	.	.	TRBJ2-5	TGCGCCAGCAGCGGCAGGGGACGAGAGACCCAGTACTTC	CASSGRGRETQYF